These 24 T cell receptor beta chains originate from one sample sequenced in a study of blood T cell repertoires in COVID-19. Only in-frame clones appear in the TCRdb table, and some are missing; sequencing was by immunoSEQ multiplex PCR. This table has a few hundred thousand clones, around 87% appearing once. Sample: peripheral blood. Receptors were obtained from a human donor in a cohort sampled during active COVID-19.

This clone came up once. The V gene is TRBV18, the J gene TRBJ2-7; tentative D call: TRBD1 (6 bases). CDR3 length: 14 residues. Germline V gene lookup returns CDR1 KGHSH and CDR2 LQKENI. The V and J ends lost 3 bases and 7 bases respectively, with 16 bases between them. The CDR3 bases are TGTGCCAGCTCACCGCCGAAACAGGGTAGTGAGCAGTACTTC. It codes for CASSPPKQGSEQYF.

The V and J genes are TRBV28 and TRBJ1-2; D might be TRBD1 (5 bases). In germline, CDR1 is MDHEN, CDR2 SYDVKM. The CDR3 totals 15 residues. Trimming shortened V by 8 bases and J by 4 bases, and 20 bases separated the two germline ends. The CDR3 here is CASRPNRGIGYGYTF. As DNA, the CDR3 is TGTGCCAGCCGCCCTAACCGGGGGATAGGCTATGGCTACACCTTC.

The chain has TRBV19 and TRBJ2-5; 9 bases fit TRBD2. Germline CDR1 and CDR2: LNHDA and SQIVND (reference sequence). The CDR3 has 16 amino acids. V trimming: 0 bases; J trimming: 4 bases; junction bases outside the gene matches: 6. CDR3 bases: TGTGCCAGTAGTATAGATGCACTGCGGGGGGGAGAGACCCAGTACTTC. Its protein product is CASSIDALRGGETQYF. Filled out from reference TRBV19 and TRBJ2-5, the complete variable domain reads DGGITQSPKYLFRKEGQNVTLSCEQNLNHDAMYWYRQDPGQGLRLIYYSQIVNDFQKGDIAEGYSVSREKKESFPLTVTSAQKNPTAFYLCASSIDALRGGETQYFGPGTRLLVL.

This sequence joins TRBV2 and TRBJ2-7, with a possible D match to TRBD1 (5 bases). Deletions cut 1 base from V and 3 bases from J, with 13 bases between. CDR1 SNHLY and CDR2 FYNNEI come from the germline V gene. The CDR3 runs 15 residues. The CDR3 DNA follows: TGTGCCAGCAGTGAAGTACAGGAGCCCATCTACGAGCAGTACTTC. Protein product: CASSEVQEPIYEQYF. The whole variable domain, filled in from reference TRBV2 and TRBJ2-7, reads EPEVTQTPSHQVTQMGQEVILRCVPISNHLYFYWYRQILGQKVEFLVSFYNNEISEKSEIFDDQFSVERPDGSNFTLKIRSTKLEDSAMYFCASSEVQEPIYEQYFGPGTRLTVT.

Details on this clone: The same CDR3 can be traced to other DNA sequences in this sample. The chain links TRBV19 to TRBJ1-2; possible D gene TRBD1, 6 bases. Germline V gene data show CDR1 as LNHDA and CDR2 as SQIVND (reference sequence). CDR3 length: 13 residues. V lost 6 bases and J 1 base, leaving 9 bases between the germline ends. The CDR3 nucleotides are TGTGCCAGTAGATCACAGGGTAACTATGGCTACACCTTC. This sequence encodes CASRSQGNYGYTF.

The chain combines TRBV24-1 with TRBJ2-5; D perhaps matches TRBD1 (6 bases). The CDR3 has 18 residues. Germline lookup yields CDR1 KGHDR and CDR2 SFDVKD. Trimming shortened V by 4 bases and J by 5 bases, and 25 bases separated the two germline ends. CDR3 residues: CATSDTKPIQGVGETQYF. Here the CDR3 DNA reads TGTGCCACCAGTGACACCAAACCTATACAGGGAGTGGGGGAGACCCAGTACTTC.

V usage is TRBV30 and J usage is TRBJ2-7; 8 positions agree with TRBD2. V lost 0 bases and J lost 2; bases outside the gene matches: 3. This CDR3 spans 14 amino acids. Germline V gene sequence: CDR1 GTSNPN, CDR2 SVGIG (reference sequence). The CDR3 bases are TGTGCCTGGAGTGTTGGCGGGGGGCCCTACGAGCAGTACTTC. As protein: CAWSVGGGPYEQYF.

This chain links TRBV6-5 with TRBJ2-1; the match to TRBD1 covers 10 bases. The germline gives CDR1 MNHEY, CDR2 SVGAGI. Unmatched junction bases numbered 4, after V lost 6 bases and J lost 5 bases. The CDR3 totals 14 residues. The CDR3 coding sequence is TGTGCCAGCAGGGACAGGGGGTCTCACAATGAGCAGTTCTTC. This encodes CASRDRGSHNEQFF.

The chain joins TRBV18 to TRBJ2-1; 10 nucleotides match TRBD1. The length of the CDR3 is 17 residues. Per germline, CDR1 KGHSH and CDR2 LQKENI. V was clipped by 4 bases and J by 2 bases; unmatched bases: 8. The CDR3 spells CASSLRDRGHAYNEQFF. The DNA of the CDR3 is TGTGCCAGCTCACTCCGGGACAGGGGCCATGCCTACAATGAGCAGTTCTTC.

J is TRBJ2-7 and V is TRBV27, with 7 bases that match TRBD2. Per germline, CDR1 MNHEY and CDR2 SMNVEV (reference sequence). Trimming removed 7 bases from V and 0 bases from J; junction bases left unmatched: 6. The CDR3 spans 14 residues. The CDR3 region has the DNA TGTGCCAGCAATGAGGGCGGGAGCTCCTACGAGCAGTACTTC. This gives the protein CASNEGGSSYEQYF.

V usage is TRBV19 and J usage is TRBJ2-2, with a possible D match to TRBD2 (5 bases). CDR3 size: 14 residues. CDR1 is LNHDA and CDR2 is SQIVND in the germline V gene (reference sequence). Trimming left V 6 bases short and J 5 bases short, with 13 bases between. The DNA for the CDR3 is TGTGCCAGTAGCCAAGCTCGGGGTACCGGGGAGCTGTTTTTT. It is translated as CASSQARGTGELFF.

The genes are TRBV19 and TRBJ2-5, with D possibly TRBD1 on 6 matching bases. Per germline, CDR1 LNHDA and CDR2 SQIVND (reference sequence). The CDR3 sequence is 16 residues long. The V end lost 1 base, the J end lost 4 bases, and 16 bases lay between the germline ends. The CDR3: CASSIVARGLGETQYF. The CDR3, as DNA: TGTGCCAGTAGTATAGTAGCCAGGGGCTTGGGAGAGACCCAGTACTTC.

The chain carries TRBV19 and TRBJ1-4, with TRBD1 identical over 8 bases. CDR1 LNHDA and CDR2 SQIVND come from the germline V gene (reference sequence). The CDR3 sequence is 12 residues long. J was trimmed by 8 bases and V by 7 bases; bases with no gene match: 3. CDR3 DNA: TGTGCCAGTACTAACAGGGGGGAAAAACTGTTTTTT. Its protein is CASTNRGEKLFF.

This clone was seen only once. This chain connects TRBV29-1 to TRBJ2-1; 11 bases are shared with TRBD2. The junction had 5 bases not matched to a gene; V was cut back by 6 bases and J by 4 bases. CDR1 is SQVTM and CDR2 is ANQGSEA in the germline V gene. The CDR3 length is 14 residues. The CDR3 coding sequence is TGCAGCGTCCTGACTAGCGGGGTTTACAATGAGCAGTTCTTC. Amino acid sequence: CSVLTSGVYNEQFF.

The rearrangement links TRBV19 to TRBJ1-1; a possible D gene is TRBD1 (6 bases). This CDR3 region has 15 residues. Trimming removed 4 bases at V and 1 base at J, with 13 bases between. The germline V gene encodes CDR1 LNHDA and CDR2 SQIVND (reference sequence). CDR3 residues: CASSTGAGANTEAFF. In DNA, the CDR3 is TGTGCCAGTAGTACAGGAGCAGGGGCGAACACTGAAGCTTTCTTT.

This clone was recorded many times. The chain employs TRBV7-3 and TRBJ2-7; 7 nucleotides line up with TRBD1. Germline V gene data show CDR1 as SGHTA and CDR2 as FQGTGA. CDR3 length equals 14 residues. V trimming: 4 bases; J trimming: 2 bases; junction bases outside the gene matches: 5. The chain's CDR3 is CASSSRGQAYEQYF. CDR3 sequence (DNA): TGTGCCAGCAGCTCGCGCGGACAGGCCTACGAGCAGTACTTC.

This clone has just one count. This sequence joins TRBV27 and TRBJ2-2; 7 nucleotides agree with TRBD2. Trimming took 0 bases from V and 8 from J; bases not matched to a gene: 3. The CDR3 totals 14 residues. CDR1 is MNHEY, CDR2 SMNVEV, per germline (reference sequence). The CDR3 protein is CASSLSAGDGELFF. DNA for the CDR3: TGTGCCAGCAGTTTATCCGCGGGAGATGGGGAGCTGTTTTTT.

The V and J genes are TRBV28 and TRBJ1-2; possible D gene TRBD1, 5 bases. V was clipped by 7 bases and J by 0 bases, with 21 bases between them. Per the germline V gene, CDR1 is MDHEN and CDR2 is SYDVKM. The CDR3 runs to 17 residues. The CDR3 nucleotides are TGTGCCAGCACCGTCACCGGGGGGGAAGCGGCTAACTATGGCTACACCTTC. This sequence encodes CASTVTGGEAANYGYTF.

This sequence joins TRBV2 and TRBJ1-1; a possible D gene is TRBD1 (5 bases). From germline, CDR1 is SNHLY and CDR2 FYNNEI. V shed 5 bases and J shed 2 bases, with 15 bases lying between them. CDR3 length equals 15 residues. CDR3 loop: CASSPTPRGNTEAFF. The CDR3 DNA reads TGTGCCAGCAGTCCCACACCAAGGGGAAACACTGAAGCTTTCTTT.

This chain links TRBV5-4 with TRBJ2-6; D gene uncertain. Between the trimmed V and J ends, which lost 1 base and 0 bases, there was a span of 5 bases. This CDR3 contains 15 residues. Germline V gives CDR1 SGHNT, CDR2 YYREEE (reference sequence). The CDR3 DNA follows: TGTGCCAGCAGCTTGAGACTCTCTGGGGCCAACGTCCTGACTTTC. Its protein is CASSLRLSGANVLTF.

V is TRBV11-2 and J is TRBJ2-2; tentative D call: TRBD2 (6 bases). Trimming removed 3 bases at V and 5 bases at J, with 7 bases between. This CDR3 has 13 amino acids. In germline, CDR1 is SGHAT, CDR2 FQNNGV. The CDR3 DNA is TGTGCCAGCAGCTTGGGGGGAACCGGGGAGCTGTTTTTT. This sequence encodes CASSLGGTGELFF. The whole variable domain, remainder taken from reference TRBV11-2 and TRBJ2-2, is EAGVAQSPRYKIIEKRQSVAFWCNPISGHATLYWYQQILGQGPKLLIQFQNNGVVDDSQLPKDRFSAERLKGVDSTLKIQPAKLEDSAVYLCASSLGGTGELFFGEGSRLTVL.

This chain joins TRBV19 and TRBJ2-7, with a possible D match to TRBD1 (5 bases). The V and J ends lost 2 bases and 1 base respectively, with 12 bases between them. Germline-derived CDR1 and CDR2 are LNHDA and SQIVND (reference sequence). The CDR3 is 15 residues long. The CDR3 region has the DNA TGTGCCAGTAGTATATCAGGGTCAGGGTCCTACGAGCAGTACTTC. Translation gives CASSISGSGSYEQYF.

CDR3 bases: TGTGCCTGGAGTGTACTCTGGAGGGGAGGCAATCAGCCCCAGCATTTT. Protein product: CAWSVLWRGGNQPQHF. The chain couples TRBV30 to TRBJ1-5, with D possibly being TRBD1 (5 bases). V was shortened by 0 bases and J by 2 bases, with 14 bases between the two germline ends. CDR1 and CDR2 from the germline V gene are GTSNPN and SVGIG (reference sequence). CDR3 length: 16 amino acids.

The CDR3 DNA is TGCGCCAGCAGCAGGACTAGCGGGAGAACAGATACGCAGTATTTT. Its translation: CASSRTSGRTDTQYF. This chain joins TRBV4-1 and TRBJ2-3; 13 bases map to TRBD2. Trimming cost V 5 bases and J 3 bases; bases outside gene matches: 2. Germline V gives CDR1 MGHRA, CDR2 YSYEKL. The CDR3 is 15 amino acids.